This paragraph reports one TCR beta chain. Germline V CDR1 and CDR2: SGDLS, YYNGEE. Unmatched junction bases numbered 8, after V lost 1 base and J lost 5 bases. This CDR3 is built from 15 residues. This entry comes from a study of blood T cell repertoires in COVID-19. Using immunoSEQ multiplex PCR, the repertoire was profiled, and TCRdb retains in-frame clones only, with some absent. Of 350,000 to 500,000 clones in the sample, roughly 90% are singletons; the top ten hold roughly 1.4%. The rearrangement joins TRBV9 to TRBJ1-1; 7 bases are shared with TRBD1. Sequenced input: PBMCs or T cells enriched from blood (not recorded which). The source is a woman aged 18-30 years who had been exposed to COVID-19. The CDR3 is CASSVYPEGATEAFF. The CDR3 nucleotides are TGTGCCAGCAGCGTATACCCGGAGGGGGCAACTGAAGCTTTCTTT.